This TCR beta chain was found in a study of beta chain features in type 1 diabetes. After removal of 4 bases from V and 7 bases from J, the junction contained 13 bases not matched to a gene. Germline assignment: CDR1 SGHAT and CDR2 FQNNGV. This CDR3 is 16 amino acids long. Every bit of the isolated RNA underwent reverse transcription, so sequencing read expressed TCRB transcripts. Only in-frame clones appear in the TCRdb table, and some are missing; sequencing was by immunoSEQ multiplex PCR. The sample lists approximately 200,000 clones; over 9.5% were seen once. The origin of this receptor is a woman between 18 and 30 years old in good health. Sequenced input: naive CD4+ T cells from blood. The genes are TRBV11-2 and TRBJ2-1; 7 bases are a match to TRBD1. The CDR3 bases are TGTGCCAGCAGCTCTGTACAGGGGACGAAGGGGAATGAGCAGTTCTTC. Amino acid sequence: CASSSVQGTKGNEQFF.